These 23 T cell receptor beta chains came from one sample sequenced in a study of blood T cell repertoires in COVID-19. Data came from immunoSEQ multiplex PCR; TCRdb stores just in-frame clones and leaves some out. This table has some 110,000 clones, approximately 86% appearing once. Material: peripheral blood. These receptors originate from a human donor in a cohort sampled during active COVID-19.

V usage is TRBV29-1 and J usage is TRBJ2-1; 8 positions agree with TRBD1. V lost 7 bases and J lost 5; bases outside the gene matches: 19. The CDR3 has 17 amino acids. Germline V gene lookup returns CDR1 SQVTM and CDR2 ANQGSEA. The CDR3 region is CSADRFRGHLPNNEQFF. The DNA of the CDR3 is TGCAGCGCCGATAGATTCAGGGGGCATCTCCCAAACAATGAGCAGTTCTTC.

The chain is built from TRBV5-1 and TRBJ2-5, with D possibly TRBD1 on 6 matching bases. CDR1 is SGHRS, CDR2 YFSETQ, per germline. Trimming left V 0 bases short and J 3 bases short, with 12 bases between. This CDR3 spans 15 amino acids. CDR3 in amino acids: CASSLGGRMEETQYF. The CDR3 coding sequence is TGCGCCAGCAGCTTGGGGGGGCGTATGGAAGAGACCCAGTACTTC.

The chain employs TRBV7-2 and TRBJ2-3, with 11 bases fitting TRBD1. Germline values: CDR1 SGHTA, CDR2 FQGNSA. The CDR3 is 16 amino acids. V lost 4 bases to trimming and J lost 4 bases; unmatched junction nucleotides: 7. The CDR3 nucleotides are TGTGCCAGCAGCTCGCAGGGACAGGGGGTAGCAGATACGCAGTATTTT. Translation gives CASSSQGQGVADTQYF.

This sequence joins TRBV18 and TRBJ2-2; 8 positions match TRBD2. Trimming at V came to 2 bases and at J to 5 bases, leaving 10 bases not matched to a gene. Germline V gives CDR1 KGHSH, CDR2 LQKENI. This CDR3 has 17 residues. Here the CDR3 reads CASSPMGIAGFTGELFF. In nucleotides, the CDR3 is TGTGCCAGCTCACCAATGGGGATAGCGGGATTTACCGGGGAGCTGTTTTTT.

The V call is TRBV10-3, the J call TRBJ1-1, with 9 positions matching TRBD1. Germline assignment: CDR1 ENHRY and CDR2 SYGVKD. The J segment lost 4 bases and the V segment lost 6 bases, leaving 6 bases of the junction unmatched. This CDR3 has 14 residues. The CDR3 coding sequence is TGTGCCATCAGAGGGACAGGGCTCTCCACTGAAGCTTTCTTT. This gives the protein CAIRGTGLSTEAFF.

This chain connects TRBV27 to TRBJ2-2; D call uncertain. The CDR3 covers 11 residues. The ends were cut back, 6 bases at V and 7 bases at J, with 6 bases in the middle. Germline CDR1 is MNHEY and CDR2 is SMNVEV (reference sequence). CDR3 in DNA: TGTGCCAGCAGGGTTAGCGGGGAGCTGTTTTTT. Translated, it gives CASRVSGELFF.

This chain joins TRBV5-1 and TRBJ1-2; 7 positions match TRBD1. Germline CDR1 and CDR2: SGHRS and YFSETQ. The CDR3 has 14 residues. The trim removed 0 bases at V and 4 bases at J, leaving 3 bases unmatched. As DNA, the CDR3 is TGCGCCAGCAGCTTGGGACAGGGAGCCTATGGCTACACCTTC. Translation gives CASSLGQGAYGYTF.

This clone occurred many times. The V call is TRBV6-5, the J call TRBJ2-7, with D possibly being TRBD2 (6 bases). V was shortened by 4 bases and J by 2 bases, with 12 bases between the two germline ends. CDR1 and CDR2 from the germline V gene are MNHEY and SVGAGI. The CDR3 runs to 14 residues. Written as DNA, the CDR3 is TGTGCCAGCAGTTCAGGAGGGTCTGCCTACGAGCAGTACTTC. Amino acids: CASSSGGSAYEQYF.

This rearrangement joins TRBV14 to TRBJ2-5; D is perhaps TRBD1 (5 bases). Germline CDR1 and CDR2: SGHDN and FVKESK. CDR3 length equals 14 residues. The germline V and J ends were trimmed by 4 bases and 4 bases, with 13 bases remaining between them. DNA for the CDR3: TGTGCCAGCAGCCGCCGCAGGGTAGGAGAGACCCAGTACTTC. Translation: CASSRRRVGETQYF.

This clone was detected once. The chain links TRBV24-1 to TRBJ2-5; 9 bases fit TRBD1. Trimming removed 2 bases from V and 3 bases from J; junction bases left unmatched: 3. This CDR3 is built from 15 residues. In germline, CDR1 is KGHDR, CDR2 SFDVKD. CDR3 amino acids: CATSDSGTGKETQYF. The CDR3 nucleotides read TGTGCCACCAGTGATTCAGGGACAGGGAAAGAGACCCAGTACTTC.

The rearrangement links TRBV15 to TRBJ2-1, with TRBD1 matching 8 bases. The CDR3 is 15 residues long. Germline trimming cut 3 bases from V and 9 bases from J; bases unmatched to any gene: 10. Germline V gene lookup returns CDR1 LNHNV and CDR2 YYDKDF (reference sequence). CDR3 residues: CATSSHQGAYGEQFF. The CDR3 coding sequence is TGTGCCACCAGCAGCCACCAGGGGGCATATGGTGAGCAGTTCTTC.

This clone appeared a few times. The rearrangement joins TRBV18 to TRBJ2-3; 8 nucleotides agree with TRBD1. This CDR3 comprises 15 residues. V dropped 0 bases and J dropped 4; count of bases not matched to a gene: 3. Germline loops: CDR1 KGHSH, CDR2 LQKENI. This CDR3 is CASSPPGTGADTQYF. CDR3 DNA: TGTGCCAGCTCACCACCCGGGACAGGAGCAGATACGCAGTATTTT. The variable domain in full, completed from reference TRBV18 and TRBJ2-3, reads NAGVMQNPRHLVRRRGQEARLRCSPMKGHSHVYWYRQLPEEGLKFMVYLQKENIIDESGMPKERFSAEFPKEGPSILRIQQVVRGDSAAYFCASSPPGTGADTQYFGPGTRLTVL.

CDR3 sequence: CASSFGYGTGPYEQYF. The CDR3 nucleotides are TGTGCCAGCAGCTTTGGGTACGGGACAGGCCCCTACGAGCAGTACTTC. The rearrangement links TRBV7-6 to TRBJ2-7; TRBD1 matches at 8 bases. The CDR3 consists of 16 residues. Germline V gene sequence: CDR1 SGHVS, CDR2 FNYEAQ. J was trimmed by 2 bases and V by 3 bases; bases with no gene match: 9.

This clone was observed a few times. The chain combines TRBV29-1 with TRBJ1-1; D is unresolved. V was cut by 7 bases and J by 1 base, with 16 bases left in between. The CDR3 consists of 14 residues. CDR1 is SQVTM, CDR2 ANQGSEA, per germline. The CDR3 reads CSALLHYENTEAFF. CDR3 in DNA: TGCAGCGCCCTCTTACACTATGAGAACACTGAAGCTTTCTTT.

J is TRBJ1-3 and V is TRBV14, with D perhaps matching TRBD1 (6 bases). CDR3 length: 15 residues. The germline V gene has CDR1 SGHDN and CDR2 FVKESK. V was trimmed by 4 bases and J by 0 bases, leaving 10 bases between them. The CDR3 DNA reads TGTGCCAGCAGCCCAGGACAGTTCTCTGGAAACACCATATATTTT. Translation gives CASSPGQFSGNTIYF.

This chain joins TRBV5-1 and TRBJ2-3; a possible D gene is TRBD2 (6 bases). V was cut by 4 bases and J by 7 bases, with 22 bases left in between. Per the germline V gene, CDR1 is SGHRS and CDR2 is YFSETQ. The CDR3 loop spans 16 amino acids. CDR3 coding DNA: TGCGCCAGCAGCGCCGGGACGCCGGGGGTTCCAAATACGCAGTATTTT. It encodes CASSAGTPGVPNTQYF.

The chain uses TRBV27 and TRBJ1-2; 8 nucleotides agree with TRBD1. The germline V gene encodes CDR1 MNHEY and CDR2 SMNVEV (reference sequence). This CDR3 is built from 16 residues. J was trimmed by 6 bases and V by 2 bases; bases with no gene match: 11. In DNA form, the CDR3 reads TGTGCCAGCAGTTTAGAGGACAGGGCCGGAATGGATGGCTACACCTTC. It encodes CASSLEDRAGMDGYTF.

J is TRBJ1-6 and V is TRBV6-5; a weak D match, TRBD1 (5 bases). This CDR3 spans 15 amino acids. Germline CDR1 and CDR2: MNHEY and SVGAGI. V lost 2 bases, J lost 6 bases, and 11 bases lay in between. The CDR3 is CASSYARVTNSPLHF. DNA for the CDR3: TGTGCCAGCAGTTACGCCAGGGTTACTAATTCACCCCTCCACTTT.

The V call is TRBV7-2, the J call TRBJ2-7, with a weak D call TRBD2 (5 bases). The CDR3 is 13 amino acids. Germline CDR1 is SGHTA and CDR2 is FQGNSA. V was pared by 0 bases and J by 2 bases, with 5 bases between. The CDR3 nucleotides read TGTGCCAGCAGCTTAGCGCGGGCCTACGAGCAGTACTTC. It codes for CASSLARAYEQYF.

The chain combines TRBV10-2 with TRBJ1-4; TRBD1 might be the D (5 bases). V lost 3 bases, J lost 7 bases, and 12 bases lay in between. The CDR3 spans 14 residues. CDR1 and CDR2 (germline): WSHSY, SAAADI. DNA of the CDR3: TGCGCCAGCAGTGAACAGGCAAAGAGTGAAAAACTGTTTTTT. This encodes CASSEQAKSEKLFF.

The rearrangement uses TRBV23-1 and TRBJ1-1; maybe TRBD1 (5 bases). TRBV23-1 is filed as an ORF, its function uncertain. The CDR3 contains 11 residues. Written as DNA, the CDR3 is TGCCCCTTGCGGGACAACACTGAAGCTTTCTTT. Residues: CPLRDNTEAFF.

V usage is TRBV18 and J usage is TRBJ1-6; no firm D call. Germline V lookup: CDR1 KGHSH, CDR2 LQKENI. Trimming stripped 3 bases from V and 5 bases from J, with 8 bases between. The CDR3 sequence is 14 residues long. CDR3 amino acids: CASSPEADNSPLHF. As DNA, the CDR3 is TGTGCCAGCTCACCCGAGGCGGATAATTCACCCCTCCACTTT.

The chain carries TRBV5-4 and TRBJ1-5, with 9 bases identical to TRBD1. J lost 2 bases, V lost 4 bases, and 10 bases had no gene match. This CDR3 spans 17 amino acids. Germline V gives CDR1 SGHNT, CDR2 YYREEE (reference sequence). DNA of the CDR3: TGTGCCAGCAGCCCGAGCCCGGGACAGGGAGGCAATCAGCCCCAGCATTTT. Its translation: CASSPSPGQGGNQPQHF.